This is a list of T cell receptor beta chains from one sample in a study of T cells in tumors after PD-1 blockade. Produced via immunoSEQ multiplex PCR; TCRdb's table is partial and in-frame only. The data show 10,000 to 15,000 clones, about 69% seen once. The specimen comprised tumor tissue, sampled before anti-PD-1 treatment. The receptors come from a human donor with cutaneous squamous cell carcinoma. The CDR3 runs from the conserved cysteine through the conserved F or W.

J: TRBJ2-2
length: 14
V: TRBV28
CDR3: CASSLWANTGELFF

J: TRBJ2-3
length: 13
V: TRBV29-1
CDR3: CSVNPTGTDTQYF

J: TRBJ1-4
length: 14
V: TRBV14
CDR3: CASSQGGFNEKLFF

J: TRBJ1-2
length: 16
V: TRBV5-1
CDR3: CASSLGGRTIGSGYTF

J: TRBJ1-2
length: 14
V: TRBV13
CDR3: CASSLVGDNYGYTF

J: TRBJ2-7
length: 14
V: TRBV11-2
CDR3: CASSFPGQGIEQYF

J: TRBJ2-3
length: 13
V: TRBV18
CDR3: CASSLAGSDTQYF

J: TRBJ1-2
length: 15
V: TRBV20-1
CDR3: CSASSPSGTGLGYTF

J: TRBJ2-3
length: 16
V: TRBV5-1
CDR3: CASRGGSPSVSDTQYF

J: TRBJ1-5
length: 15
V: TRBV2
CDR3: CASSKGGGSNQPQHF

J: TRBJ2-1
length: 16
V: TRBV28
CDR3: CASSRSDLGSYNEQFF

J: TRBJ2-1
length: 14
V: TRBV27
CDR3: CASNLAGVYNEQFF

J: TRBJ1-1
length: 15
V: TRBV5-1
CDR3: CASNAGRGKNTEAFF

J: TRBJ2-7
length: 13
V: TRBV12-3/TRBV12-4
CDR3: CASREGGGYEQYF

J: TRBJ2-7
length: 13
V: TRBV18
CDR3: CASSGANLGEQYF

J: TRBJ1-4
length: 14
V: TRBV5-1
CDR3: CASQRTGVNEKLFF

J: TRBJ2-4
length: 12
V: TRBV6-5
CDR3: CASAGTGRLQYF

J: TRBJ2-1
length: 15
V: TRBV10-1
CDR3: CASSIDRGSYNEQFF

J: TRBJ1-3
length: 15
V: TRBV27
CDR3: CASSLFPPGGNTIYF

J: TRBJ2-6
length: 17
V: TRBV27
CDR3: CASSLQGAFSGANVLTF

J: TRBJ1-3
length: 16
V: TRBV9
CDR3: CASSAGQGVSGNTIYF

J: TRBJ2-1
length: 19
V: TRBV27
CDR3: CASSLVVPSGRAVYNEQFF

J: TRBJ2-7
length: 14
V: TRBV7-3
CDR3: CASSFNQLGSEQYF

J: TRBJ2-5
length: 19
V: TRBV7-8
CDR3: CASSFPGLAGARSPETQYF

J: TRBJ1-5
length: 14
V: TRBV15
CDR3: CATGTGGRGQPQHF

J: TRBJ2-5
length: 15
V: TRBV19
CDR3: CASSLKWTVKETQYF

J: TRBJ2-2
length: 12
V: TRBV9
CDR3: CASSSSTGELFF

J: TRBJ1-5
length: 16
V: TRBV6-2/TRBV6-3
CDR3: CASSYSQGQSNQPQHF